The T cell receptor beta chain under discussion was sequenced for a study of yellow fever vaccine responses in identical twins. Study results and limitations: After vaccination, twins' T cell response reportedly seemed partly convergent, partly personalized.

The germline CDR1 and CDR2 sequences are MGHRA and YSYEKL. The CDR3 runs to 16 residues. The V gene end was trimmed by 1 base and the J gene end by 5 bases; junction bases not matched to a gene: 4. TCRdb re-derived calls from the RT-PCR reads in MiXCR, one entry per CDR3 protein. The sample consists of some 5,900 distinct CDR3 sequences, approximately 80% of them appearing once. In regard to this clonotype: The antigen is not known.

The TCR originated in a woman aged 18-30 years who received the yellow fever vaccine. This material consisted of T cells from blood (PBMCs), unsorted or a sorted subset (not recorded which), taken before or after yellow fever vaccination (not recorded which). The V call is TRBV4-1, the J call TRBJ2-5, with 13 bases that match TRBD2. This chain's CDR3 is CASSQVGTSGVETQYF. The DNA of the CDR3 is TGCGCCAGCAGCCAAGTAGGGACTAGCGGGGTTGAGACCCAGTACTTC.